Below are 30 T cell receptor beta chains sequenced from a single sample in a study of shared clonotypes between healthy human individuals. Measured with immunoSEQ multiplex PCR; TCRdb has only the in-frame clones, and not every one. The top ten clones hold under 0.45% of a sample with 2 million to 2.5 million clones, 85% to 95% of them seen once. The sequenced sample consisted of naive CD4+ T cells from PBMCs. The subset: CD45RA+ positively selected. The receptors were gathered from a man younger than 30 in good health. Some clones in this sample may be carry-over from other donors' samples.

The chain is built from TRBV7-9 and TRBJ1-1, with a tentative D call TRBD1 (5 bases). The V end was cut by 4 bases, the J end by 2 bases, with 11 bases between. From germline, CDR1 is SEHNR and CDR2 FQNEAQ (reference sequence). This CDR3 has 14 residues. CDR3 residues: CASSSLGGNTEAFF. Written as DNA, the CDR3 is TGTGCCAGCAGCTCCCTCGGGGGAAACACTGAAGCTTTCTTT.

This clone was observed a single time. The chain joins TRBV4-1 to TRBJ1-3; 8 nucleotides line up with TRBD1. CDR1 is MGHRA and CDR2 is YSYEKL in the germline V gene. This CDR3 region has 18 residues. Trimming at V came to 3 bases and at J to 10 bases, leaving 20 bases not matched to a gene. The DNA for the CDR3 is TGCGCCAGCAGCCACGGACAGGGCCCTGACTCCTCTGGGGGGACCATATATTTT. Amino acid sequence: CASSHGQGPDSSGGTIYF.

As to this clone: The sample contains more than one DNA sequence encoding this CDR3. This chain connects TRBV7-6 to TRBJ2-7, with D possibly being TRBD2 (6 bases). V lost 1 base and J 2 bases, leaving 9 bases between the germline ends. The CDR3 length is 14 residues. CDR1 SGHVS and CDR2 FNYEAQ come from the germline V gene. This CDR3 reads CASSLVGGTYEQYF. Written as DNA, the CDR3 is TGTGCCAGCAGCTTAGTAGGCGGGACCTACGAGCAGTACTTC. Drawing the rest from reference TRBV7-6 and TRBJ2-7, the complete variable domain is GAGVSQSPRYKVTKRGQDVALRCDPISGHVSLYWYRQALGQGPEFLTYFNYEAQQDKSGLPNDRFSAERPEGSISTLTIQRTEQRDSAMYRCASSLVGGTYEQYFGPGTRLTVT.

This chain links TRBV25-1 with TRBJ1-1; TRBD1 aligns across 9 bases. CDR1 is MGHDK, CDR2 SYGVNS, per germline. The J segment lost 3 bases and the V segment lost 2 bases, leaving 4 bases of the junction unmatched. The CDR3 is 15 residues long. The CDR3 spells CASSEPRQGDTEAFF. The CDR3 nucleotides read TGTGCCAGCAGTGAACCCCGACAGGGGGACACTGAAGCTTTCTTT.

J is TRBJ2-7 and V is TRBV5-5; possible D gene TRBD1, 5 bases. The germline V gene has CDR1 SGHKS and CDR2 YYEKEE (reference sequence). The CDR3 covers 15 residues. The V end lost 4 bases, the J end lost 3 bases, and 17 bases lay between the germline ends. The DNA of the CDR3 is TGTGCCAGCAGCCGTCCAGGGTCGAAAATCTACGAGCAGTACTTC. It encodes CASSRPGSKIYEQYF.

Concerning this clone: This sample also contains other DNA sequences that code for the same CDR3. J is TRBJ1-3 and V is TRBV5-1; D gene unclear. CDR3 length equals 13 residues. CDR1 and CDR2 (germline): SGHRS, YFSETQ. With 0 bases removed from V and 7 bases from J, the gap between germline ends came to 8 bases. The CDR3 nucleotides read TGCGCCAGCAGCTTGGAGCTGGGGAACACCATATATTTT. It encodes CASSLELGNTIYF.

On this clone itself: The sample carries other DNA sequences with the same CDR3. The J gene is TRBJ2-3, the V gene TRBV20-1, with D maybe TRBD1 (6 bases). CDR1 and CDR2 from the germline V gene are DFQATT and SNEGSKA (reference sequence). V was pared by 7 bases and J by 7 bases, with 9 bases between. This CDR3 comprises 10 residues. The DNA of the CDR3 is TGCAGTGTCAGGGGAAATACGCAGTATTTT. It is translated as CSVRGNTQYF.

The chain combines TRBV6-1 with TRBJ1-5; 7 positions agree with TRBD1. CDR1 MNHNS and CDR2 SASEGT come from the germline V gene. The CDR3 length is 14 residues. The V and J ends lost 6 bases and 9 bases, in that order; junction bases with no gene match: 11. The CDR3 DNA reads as TGTGCCAGCAGGGGGGACAGCCTAGATGGGCCCCAGCATTTT. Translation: CASRGDSLDGPQHF.

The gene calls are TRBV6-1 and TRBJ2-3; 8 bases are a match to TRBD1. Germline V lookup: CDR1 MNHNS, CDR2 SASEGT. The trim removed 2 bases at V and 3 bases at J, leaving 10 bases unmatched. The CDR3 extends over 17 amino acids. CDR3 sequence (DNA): TGTGCCAGCAGTGAAATGCTAGGACAGGGAATAACAGATACGCAGTATTTT. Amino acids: CASSEMLGQGITDTQYF.

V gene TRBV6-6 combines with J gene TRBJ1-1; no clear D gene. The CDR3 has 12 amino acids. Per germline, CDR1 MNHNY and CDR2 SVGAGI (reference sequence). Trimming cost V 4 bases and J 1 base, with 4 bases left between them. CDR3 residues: CASSFKNTEAFF. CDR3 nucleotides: TGTGCCAGCAGTTTTAAGAACACTGAAGCTTTCTTT.

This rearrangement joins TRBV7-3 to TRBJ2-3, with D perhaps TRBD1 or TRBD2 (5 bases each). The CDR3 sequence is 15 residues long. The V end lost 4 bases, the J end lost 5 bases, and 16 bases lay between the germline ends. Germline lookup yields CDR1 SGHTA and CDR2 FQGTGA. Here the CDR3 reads CASSYSGTTQDTQYF. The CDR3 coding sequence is TGTGCCAGCAGCTACTCGGGGACCACCCAAGATACGCAGTATTTT.

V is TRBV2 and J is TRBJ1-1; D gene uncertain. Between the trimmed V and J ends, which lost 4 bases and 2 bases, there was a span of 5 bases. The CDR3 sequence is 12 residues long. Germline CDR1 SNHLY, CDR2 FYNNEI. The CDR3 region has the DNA TGTGCCAGCAGTGGACGCAACACTGAAGCTTTCTTT. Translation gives CASSGRNTEAFF. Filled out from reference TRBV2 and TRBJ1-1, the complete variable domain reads EPEVTQTPSHQVTQMGQEVILRCVPISNHLYFYWYRQILGQKVEFLVSFYNNEISEKSEIFDDQFSVERPDGSNFTLKIRSTKLEDSAMYFCASSGRNTEAFFGQGTRLTVV.

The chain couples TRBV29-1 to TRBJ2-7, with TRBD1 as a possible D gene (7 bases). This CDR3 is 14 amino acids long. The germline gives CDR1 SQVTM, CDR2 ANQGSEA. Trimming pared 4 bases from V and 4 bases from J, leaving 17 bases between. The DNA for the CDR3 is TGCAGCGTTGTCCTGTCAGGGGGGTCTTACGAGCAGTACTTC. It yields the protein CSVVLSGGSYEQYF.

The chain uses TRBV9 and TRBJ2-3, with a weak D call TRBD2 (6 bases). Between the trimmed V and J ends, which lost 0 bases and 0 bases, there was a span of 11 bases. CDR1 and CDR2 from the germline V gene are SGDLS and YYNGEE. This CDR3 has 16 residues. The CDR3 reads CASSVGFGRSTDTQYF. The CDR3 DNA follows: TGTGCCAGCAGCGTAGGGTTCGGGAGAAGCACAGATACGCAGTATTTT.

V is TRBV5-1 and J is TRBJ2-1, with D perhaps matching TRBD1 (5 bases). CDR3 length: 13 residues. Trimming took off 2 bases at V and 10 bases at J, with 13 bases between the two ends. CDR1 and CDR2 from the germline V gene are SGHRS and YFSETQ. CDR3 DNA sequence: TGCGCCAGCAGCTTCGGTGACAGTAGGGAGCAGTTCTTC. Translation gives CASSFGDSREQFF.

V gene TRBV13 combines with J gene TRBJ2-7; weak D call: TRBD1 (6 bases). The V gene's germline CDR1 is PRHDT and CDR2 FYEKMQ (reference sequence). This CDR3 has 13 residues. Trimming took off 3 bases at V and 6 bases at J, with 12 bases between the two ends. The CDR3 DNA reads TGTGCCAGCAGCTTTTGGGGGCCTTCCGAGCAGTACTTC. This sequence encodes CASSFWGPSEQYF.

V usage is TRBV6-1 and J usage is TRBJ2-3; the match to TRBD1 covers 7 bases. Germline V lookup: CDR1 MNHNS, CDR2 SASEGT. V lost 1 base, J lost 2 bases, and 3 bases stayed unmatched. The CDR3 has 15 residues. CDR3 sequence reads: CASSEDGTVTDTQYF. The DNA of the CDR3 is TGTGCCAGCAGTGAAGATGGGACAGTCACAGATACGCAGTATTTT.

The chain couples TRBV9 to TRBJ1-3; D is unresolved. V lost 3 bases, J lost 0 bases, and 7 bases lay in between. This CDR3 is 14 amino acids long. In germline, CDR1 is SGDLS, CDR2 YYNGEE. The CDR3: CASSGLGSGNTIYF. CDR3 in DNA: TGTGCCAGCAGCGGACTGGGCTCTGGAAACACCATATATTTT. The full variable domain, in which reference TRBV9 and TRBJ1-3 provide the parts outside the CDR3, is DSGVTQTPKHLITATGQRVTLRCSPRSGDLSVYWYQQSLDQGLQFLIQYYNGEERAKGNILERFSAQQFPDLHSELNLSSLELGDSALYFCASSGLGSGNTIYFGEGSWLTVV.

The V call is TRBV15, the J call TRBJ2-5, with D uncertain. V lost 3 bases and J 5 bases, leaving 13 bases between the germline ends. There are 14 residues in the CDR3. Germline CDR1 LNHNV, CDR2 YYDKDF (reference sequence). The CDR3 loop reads CATSSQVGWETQYF. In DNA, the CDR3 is TGTGCCACCAGCAGCCAGGTTGGATGGGAGACCCAGTACTTC.

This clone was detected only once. CDR3 residues: CASSLLAGEAEQYF. The CDR3 coding sequence is TGTGCCAGCAGCCTCCTAGCGGGAGAGGCCGAGCAGTACTTC. The chain recombines TRBV7-2 with TRBJ2-7; 10 positions agree with TRBD2. Losses at the gene ends were 5 bases for V and 6 bases for J; bases not matched to a gene: 7. Germline values: CDR1 SGHTA, CDR2 FQGNSA. This CDR3 spans 14 amino acids.

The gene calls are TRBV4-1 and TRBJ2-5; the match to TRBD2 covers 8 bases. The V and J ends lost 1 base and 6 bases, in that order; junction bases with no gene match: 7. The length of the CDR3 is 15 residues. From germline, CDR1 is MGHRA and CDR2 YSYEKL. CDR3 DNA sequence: TGCGCCAGCAGCCAAGTTGGCCGGGAGGGGCAGACCCAGTACTTC. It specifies CASSQVGREGQTQYF.

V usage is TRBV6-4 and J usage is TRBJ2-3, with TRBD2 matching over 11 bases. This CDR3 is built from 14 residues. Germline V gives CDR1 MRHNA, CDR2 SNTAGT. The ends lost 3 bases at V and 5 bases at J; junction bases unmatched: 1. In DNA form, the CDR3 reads TGTGCCAGCAGTGATACTAGCGGGAGAGATACGCAGTATTTT. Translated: CASSDTSGRDTQYF.

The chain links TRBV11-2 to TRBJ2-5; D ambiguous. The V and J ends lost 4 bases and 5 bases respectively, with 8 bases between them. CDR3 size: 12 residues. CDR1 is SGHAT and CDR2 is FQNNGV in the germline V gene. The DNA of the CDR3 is TGTGCCAGCAGCTACGAGTCGGAGACCCAGTACTTC. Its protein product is CASSYESETQYF.

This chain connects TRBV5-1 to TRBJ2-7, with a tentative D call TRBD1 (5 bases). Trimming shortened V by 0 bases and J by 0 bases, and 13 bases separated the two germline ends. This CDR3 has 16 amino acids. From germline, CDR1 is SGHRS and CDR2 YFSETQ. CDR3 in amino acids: CASSLGEQGRSYEQYF. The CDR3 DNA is TGCGCCAGCAGCTTGGGTGAGCAGGGCCGCTCCTACGAGCAGTACTTC.

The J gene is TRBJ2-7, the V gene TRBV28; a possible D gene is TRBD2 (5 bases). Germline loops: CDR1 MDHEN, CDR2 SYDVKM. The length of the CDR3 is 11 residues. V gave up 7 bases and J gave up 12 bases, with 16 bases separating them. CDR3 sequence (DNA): TGTGCCAGCAAAGGGAGTACAAACGCGTACTTC. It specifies CASKGSTNAYF.

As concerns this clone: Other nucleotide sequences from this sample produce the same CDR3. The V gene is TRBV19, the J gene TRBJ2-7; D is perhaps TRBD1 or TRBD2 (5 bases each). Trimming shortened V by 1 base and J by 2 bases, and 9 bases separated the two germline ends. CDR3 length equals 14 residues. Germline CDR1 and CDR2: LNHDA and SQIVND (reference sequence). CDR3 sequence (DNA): TGTGCCAGTAGTATAGGTGGGGGAGCCTACGAGCAGTACTTC. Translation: CASSIGGGAYEQYF.

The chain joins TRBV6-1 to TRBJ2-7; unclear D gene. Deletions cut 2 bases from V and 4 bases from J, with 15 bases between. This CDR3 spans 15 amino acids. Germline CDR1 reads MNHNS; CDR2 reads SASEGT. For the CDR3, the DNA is TGTGCCAGCAGTGAAATGTCAGGAATCGGTTACGAGCAGTACTTC. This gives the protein CASSEMSGIGYEQYF.

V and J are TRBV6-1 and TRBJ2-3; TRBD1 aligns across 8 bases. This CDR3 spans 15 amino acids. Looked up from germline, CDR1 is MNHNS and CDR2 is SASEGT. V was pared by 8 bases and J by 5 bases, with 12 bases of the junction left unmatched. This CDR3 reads CASSVTGGFIDTQYF. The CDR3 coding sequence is TGTGCCAGCTCCGTTACAGGGGGTTTCATAGATACGCAGTATTTT.

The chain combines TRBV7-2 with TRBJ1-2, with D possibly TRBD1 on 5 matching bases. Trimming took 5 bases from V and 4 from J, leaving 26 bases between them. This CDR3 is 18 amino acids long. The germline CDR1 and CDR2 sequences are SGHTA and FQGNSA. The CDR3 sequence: CASSPPWGSREAVYGYTF. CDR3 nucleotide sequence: TGTGCCAGCAGCCCACCATGGGGGAGCAGGGAGGCAGTCTATGGCTACACCTTC.

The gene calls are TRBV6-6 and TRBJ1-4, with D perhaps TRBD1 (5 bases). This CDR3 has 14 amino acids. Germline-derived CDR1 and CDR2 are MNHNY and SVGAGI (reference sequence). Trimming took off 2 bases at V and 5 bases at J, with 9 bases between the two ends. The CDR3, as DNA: TGTGCCAGCAGTTACCGGGGGTTAAATGAAAAACTGTTTTTT. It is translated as CASSYRGLNEKLFF.